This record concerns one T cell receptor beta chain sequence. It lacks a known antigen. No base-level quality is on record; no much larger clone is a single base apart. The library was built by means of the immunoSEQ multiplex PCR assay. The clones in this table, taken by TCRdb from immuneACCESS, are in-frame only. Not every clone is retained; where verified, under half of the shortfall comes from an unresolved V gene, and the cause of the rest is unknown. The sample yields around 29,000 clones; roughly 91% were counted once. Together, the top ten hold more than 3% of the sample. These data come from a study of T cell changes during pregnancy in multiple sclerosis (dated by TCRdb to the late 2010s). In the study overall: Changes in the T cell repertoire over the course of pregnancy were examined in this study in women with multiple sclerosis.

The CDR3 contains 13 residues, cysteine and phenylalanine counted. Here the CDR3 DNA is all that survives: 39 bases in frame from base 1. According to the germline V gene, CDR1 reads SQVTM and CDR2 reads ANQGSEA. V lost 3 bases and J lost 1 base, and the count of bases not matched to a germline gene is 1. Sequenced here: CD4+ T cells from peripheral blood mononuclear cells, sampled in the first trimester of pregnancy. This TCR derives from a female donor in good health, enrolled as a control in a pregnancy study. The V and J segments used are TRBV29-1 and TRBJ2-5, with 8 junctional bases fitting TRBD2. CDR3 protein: CSVDGTSQETQYF. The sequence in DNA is TGCAGCGTTGACGGGACTAGCCAAGAGACCCAGTACTTC.